This TCR beta chain was obtained from a study of OX40 agonist ivuxolimab in advanced cancers. Overall study: Ivuxolimab, an antibody that agonizes OX40 (CD134), was administered to the patients. Across the patients, intravenous ivuxolimab was delivered every 2 weeks at 0.01 to 10 mg/kg.

General observations from the study: Within 6 weeks, CD4+ and CD8+ blood T cells expanded clonally at 0.1 to 3.0 mg/kg. CD8+ T cells averaged more expanded clones than CD4+.

This CDR3 spans 15 amino acids. With V trimmed by 2 bases and J by 2 bases, 3 bases remained unmatched. The V gene's germline CDR1 is SGHNT and CDR2 YYREEE (reference sequence). The protocol was immunoSEQ multiplex PCR, while the TCRdb copy is restricted to in-frame clones and leaves out a portion. The sample includes about 18,000 clones, approximately 83% of them seen just once. Concerning this clone itself: Its specificity is unknown.

The rearrangement links TRBV5-4 to TRBJ2-1, with 8 bases aligning to TRBD1. The clonotype originates from an adult with an advanced solid tumor such as melanoma, head and neck, liver or kidney cancer. Sequencing used CD4+ or CD8+ T cells sorted from blood, obtained in a trial of the OX40 agonist ivuxolimab. The CDR3 sequence: CASSLGQGAYNEQFF. The CDR3 region has the DNA TGTGCCAGCAGCTTAGGACAGGGAGCCTACAATGAGCAGTTCTTC.